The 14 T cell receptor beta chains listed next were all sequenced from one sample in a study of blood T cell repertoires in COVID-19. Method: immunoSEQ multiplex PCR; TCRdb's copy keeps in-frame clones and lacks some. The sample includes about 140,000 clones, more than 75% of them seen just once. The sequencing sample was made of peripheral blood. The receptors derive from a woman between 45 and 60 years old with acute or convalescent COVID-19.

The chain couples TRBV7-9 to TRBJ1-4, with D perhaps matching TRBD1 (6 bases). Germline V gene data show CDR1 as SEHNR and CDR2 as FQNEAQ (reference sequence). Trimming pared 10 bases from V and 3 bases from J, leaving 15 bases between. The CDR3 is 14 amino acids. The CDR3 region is CATQGSAANEKLFF. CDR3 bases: TGTGCCACCCAGGGGTCGGCAGCTAATGAAAAACTGTTTTTT.

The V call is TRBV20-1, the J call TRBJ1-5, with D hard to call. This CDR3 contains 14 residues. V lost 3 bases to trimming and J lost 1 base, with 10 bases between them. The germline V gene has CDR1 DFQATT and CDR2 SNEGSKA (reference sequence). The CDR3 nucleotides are TGCAGTGCTAGTGTCGGGGAAAGCAATCAGCCCCAGCATTTT. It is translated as CSASVGESNQPQHF.

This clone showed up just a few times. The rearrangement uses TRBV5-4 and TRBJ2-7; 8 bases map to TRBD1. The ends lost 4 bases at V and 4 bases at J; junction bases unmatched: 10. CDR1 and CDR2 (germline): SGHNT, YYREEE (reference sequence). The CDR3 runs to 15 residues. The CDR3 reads CASSLWTGIGYEQYF. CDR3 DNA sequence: TGTGCCAGCAGCCTCTGGACAGGGATAGGGTACGAGCAGTACTTC.

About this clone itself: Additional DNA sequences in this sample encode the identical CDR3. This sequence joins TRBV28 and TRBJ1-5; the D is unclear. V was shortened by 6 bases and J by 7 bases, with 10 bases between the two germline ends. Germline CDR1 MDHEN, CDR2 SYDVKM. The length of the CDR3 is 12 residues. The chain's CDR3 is CASSPSGQPQHF. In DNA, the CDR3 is TGTGCCAGCAGCCCGTCCGGGCAGCCCCAGCATTTT.

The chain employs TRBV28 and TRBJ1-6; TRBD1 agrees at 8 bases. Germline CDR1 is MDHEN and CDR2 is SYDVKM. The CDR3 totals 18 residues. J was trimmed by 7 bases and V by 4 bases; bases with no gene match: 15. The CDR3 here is CASSSPTGGVGRNSPLHF. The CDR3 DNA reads TGTGCCAGCAGTTCCCCTACAGGGGGAGTGGGGAGGAATTCACCCCTCCACTTT.

The CDR3 region is CSGTGQQNTEAFF. In nucleotides, the CDR3 is TGCAGTGGGACGGGACAGCAGAACACTGAAGCTTTCTTT. This rearrangement joins TRBV29-1 to TRBJ1-1; the match to TRBD1 covers 7 bases. Germline CDR1 SQVTM, CDR2 ANQGSEA. This CDR3 is built from 13 residues.

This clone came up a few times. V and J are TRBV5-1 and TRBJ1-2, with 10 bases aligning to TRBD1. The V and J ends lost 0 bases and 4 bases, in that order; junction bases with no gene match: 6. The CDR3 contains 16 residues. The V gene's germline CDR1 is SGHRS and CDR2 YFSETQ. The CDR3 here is CASSLETGTGAYGYTF. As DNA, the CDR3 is TGCGCCAGCAGCTTGGAGACCGGGACAGGGGCCTATGGCTACACCTTC.

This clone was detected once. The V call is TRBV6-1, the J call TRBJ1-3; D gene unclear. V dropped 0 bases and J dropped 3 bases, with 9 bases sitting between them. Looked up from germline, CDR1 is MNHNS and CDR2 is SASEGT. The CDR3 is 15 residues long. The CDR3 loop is CASSEAEEGGNTIYF. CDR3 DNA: TGTGCCAGCAGTGAAGCGGAGGAGGGTGGAAACACCATATATTTT.

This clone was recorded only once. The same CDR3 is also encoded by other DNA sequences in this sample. For the CDR3, the DNA is TGTGCCAGCAGCTTTTCAGGTGATGGCTACACCTTC. Translated: CASSFSGDGYTF. V is TRBV7-9 and J is TRBJ1-2, with no clear D. Deletions cut 3 bases from V and 6 bases from J, with 8 bases between. The length of the CDR3 is 12 residues. Germline CDR1 and CDR2: SEHNR and FQNEAQ (reference sequence).

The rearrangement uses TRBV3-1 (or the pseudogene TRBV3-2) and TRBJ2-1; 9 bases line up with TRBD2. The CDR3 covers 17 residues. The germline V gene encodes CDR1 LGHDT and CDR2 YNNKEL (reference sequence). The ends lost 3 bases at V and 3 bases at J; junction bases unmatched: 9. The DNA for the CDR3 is TGTGCCAGCAGCCAGACAATCTTTAGCGGGGGCTACAATGAGCAGTTCTTC. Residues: CASSQTIFSGGYNEQFF.

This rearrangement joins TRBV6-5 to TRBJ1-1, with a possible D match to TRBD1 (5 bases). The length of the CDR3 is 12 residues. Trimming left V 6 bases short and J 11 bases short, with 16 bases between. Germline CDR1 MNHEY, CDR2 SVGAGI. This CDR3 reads CASSYGRGSAFF. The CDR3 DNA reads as TGTGCCAGCAGCTATGGGAGGGGTTCGGCTTTCTTT.

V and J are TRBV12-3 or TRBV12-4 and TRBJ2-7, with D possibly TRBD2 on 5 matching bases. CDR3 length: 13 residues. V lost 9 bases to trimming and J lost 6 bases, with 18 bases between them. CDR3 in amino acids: CASAGYDLVEQYF. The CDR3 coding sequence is TGTGCCAGTGCGGGTTACGATCTGGTCGAGCAGTACTTC.

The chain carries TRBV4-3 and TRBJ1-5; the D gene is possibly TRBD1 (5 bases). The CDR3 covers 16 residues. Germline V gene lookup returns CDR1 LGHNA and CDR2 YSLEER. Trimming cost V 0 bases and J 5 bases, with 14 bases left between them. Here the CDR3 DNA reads TGCGCCAGCAGCCAAGAGTGGGGGGGGAGACATCAGCCCCAGCATTTT. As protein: CASSQEWGGRHQPQHF.

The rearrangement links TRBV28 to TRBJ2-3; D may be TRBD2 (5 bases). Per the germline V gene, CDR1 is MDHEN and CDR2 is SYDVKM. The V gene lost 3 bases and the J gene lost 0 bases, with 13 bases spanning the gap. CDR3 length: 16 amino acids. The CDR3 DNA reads TGTGCCAGCAGTTTTAGGACTCCAACTAGCACAGATACGCAGTATTTT. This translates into CASSFRTPTSTDTQYF.